What follows are 25 T cell receptor beta chains derived from one specimen sequenced in a study of T cell responses to AZD1222 COVID-19 vaccine. Using immunoSEQ multiplex PCR, the repertoire was profiled, and TCRdb retains in-frame clones only, with some absent. In the table there are 95,000 to 110,000 clones, over 80% of which are singletons. This specimen consisted of peripheral blood, obtained on day 0 of AZD1222 vaccination. The receptors come from an adult in good health.

The V and J genes are TRBV3-1 (or the pseudogene TRBV3-2) and TRBJ2-5, with TRBD2 as a possible D gene (6 bases). The germline gives CDR1 LGHDT, CDR2 YNNKEL (reference sequence). The CDR3 consists of 13 residues. V lost 3 bases and J lost 4, with 9 bases in between. CDR3 region: CASSQRGGETQYF. The CDR3 nucleotides are TGTGCCAGCAGCCAGAGGGGAGGAGAGACCCAGTACTTC.

The J gene is TRBJ2-1, the V gene TRBV7-2, with a weak D call TRBD1 (6 bases). V was trimmed by 2 bases and J by 8 bases, leaving 10 bases between them. CDR1 and CDR2 (germline): SGHTA, FQGNSA. The CDR3 is 13 residues long. CDR3 sequence: CASSLTGRYEQFF. The CDR3 DNA sequence: TGTGCCAGCAGCTTAACAGGGCGGTATGAGCAGTTCTTC.

The chain combines TRBV15 with TRBJ2-5; tentative D call: TRBD2 (6 bases). CDR1 and CDR2 from the germline V gene are LNHNV and YYDKDF (reference sequence). V gave up 4 bases and J gave up 4 bases, with 19 bases separating them. This CDR3 has 16 residues. CDR3 sequence (DNA): TGTGCCACCAGCACGGGACTCAGAGGGGCCCCAGAGACCCAGTACTTC. This translates into CATSTGLRGAPETQYF. The variable domain in full, with the rest retrieved from reference TRBV15 and TRBJ2-5, is DAMVIQNPRYQVTQFGKPVTLSCSQTLNHNVMYWYQQKSSQAPKLLFHYYDKDFNNEADTPDNFQSRRPNTSFCFLDIRSPGLGDTAMYLCATSTGLRGAPETQYFGPGTRLLVL.

CDR3 nucleotide sequence: TGTGCCAGCAGTCAAACAGGGGGGATTAGAGCTTTCTTT. Protein product: CASSQTGGIRAFF. The gene calls are TRBV14 and TRBJ1-1, with 8 bases matching TRBD1. CDR1 and CDR2 from the germline V gene are SGHDN and FVKESK. Trimming removed 6 bases from V and 10 bases from J; junction bases left unmatched: 10. The CDR3 is 13 amino acids. Combining the CDR3 with reference TRBV14 and TRBJ1-1 gives the whole variable domain EAGVTQFPSHSVIEKGQTVTLRCDPISGHDNLYWYRRVMGKEIKFLLHFVKESKQDESGMPNNRFLAERTGGTYSTLKVQPAELEDSGVYFCASSQTGGIRAFFGQGTRLTVV.

The chain employs TRBV2 and TRBJ1-5; 7 bases line up with TRBD1. V gave up 6 bases and J gave up 4 bases; unmatched junction bases: 6. The CDR3 length is 14 residues. The germline CDR1 and CDR2 sequences are SNHLY and FYNNEI. The CDR3 DNA sequence: TGTGCCAGCAGCGACAGGGTGAAGAATCAGCCCCAGCATTTT. As protein: CASSDRVKNQPQHF.

The CDR3 here is CASSLSGTYGYTF. The CDR3, as DNA: TGTGCCAGCAGCCTGTCAGGGACCTATGGCTACACCTTC. This chain uses TRBV6-6 with TRBJ1-2, with D tentatively TRBD1 (5 bases). In germline, CDR1 is MNHNY, CDR2 SVGAGI (reference sequence). The CDR3 sequence is 13 residues long. V was pared by 6 bases and J by 4 bases, with 12 bases between.

The genes are TRBV15 and TRBJ1-1, with D maybe TRBD1 (5 bases). The CDR3 loop spans 14 amino acids. Trimming removed 1 base from V and 2 bases from J, with 8 bases in between. In germline, CDR1 is LNHNV, CDR2 YYDKDF (reference sequence). This CDR3 is CATSRGGSNTEAFF. CDR3 in DNA: TGTGCCACCAGCAGAGGGGGCAGTAACACTGAAGCTTTCTTT.

Written as DNA, the CDR3 is TGTGCCAGCAGCCAAATGACAATGGTACCAGGGACCCAGTACTTC. It is translated as CASSQMTMVPGTQYF. This chain links TRBV3-1 (or the pseudogene TRBV3-2) with TRBJ2-5; D not certain. Trimming shortened V by 2 bases and J by 7 bases, and 17 bases separated the two germline ends. The V gene's germline CDR1 is LGHDT and CDR2 YNNKEL (reference sequence). The CDR3 has 15 residues.

This sequence joins TRBV9 and TRBJ2-5, with D perhaps TRBD1 or TRBD2 (5 bases each). The CDR3 totals 16 residues. Between the trimmed V and J ends, which lost 0 bases and 5 bases, there was a span of 17 bases. Germline V gene sequence: CDR1 SGDLS, CDR2 YYNGEE. The CDR3 loop is CASSVAPTRGRETQYF. CDR3 DNA: TGTGCCAGCAGCGTAGCCCCAACGAGGGGAAGGGAGACCCAGTACTTC.

The V and J genes are TRBV6-5 and TRBJ2-3, with 8 nucleotides matching TRBD1. The CDR3 has 15 residues. Looked up from germline, CDR1 is MNHEY and CDR2 is SVGAGI. Trimming removed 0 bases from V and 7 bases from J; junction bases left unmatched: 6. The CDR3 protein is CASSYSGGTGNTQYF. The CDR3 DNA is TGTGCCAGCAGTTACTCGGGCGGGACAGGCAATACGCAGTATTTT.

This clone was recorded a few times. The genes are TRBV28 and TRBJ2-7; D unclear. There are 15 residues in the CDR3. V lost 3 bases, J lost 1 base, and 13 bases lay in between. Germline values: CDR1 MDHEN, CDR2 SYDVKM. The CDR3: CASSFGRIGSYEQYF. The CDR3 DNA sequence: TGTGCCAGCAGTTTTGGCAGGATTGGGTCCTACGAGCAGTACTTC.

The chain recombines TRBV10-1 with TRBJ2-7; perhaps TRBD1 as D (5 bases). V lost 4 bases to trimming and J lost 0 bases, with 19 bases between them. Germline loops: CDR1 WNHNN, CDR2 SYGVQD (reference sequence). This CDR3 spans 17 amino acids. CDR3 in DNA: TGCGCCAGCAGTGGCCCCGTTAAGGACACATTCTCCTACGAGCAGTACTTC. Translating gives CASSGPVKDTFSYEQYF.

V and J are TRBV27 and TRBJ1-2; D is possibly TRBD1 (6 bases). Trimming took off 1 base at V and 4 bases at J, with 28 bases between the two ends. CDR1 MNHEY and CDR2 SMNVEV come from the germline V gene (reference sequence). The CDR3 loop spans 20 amino acids. CDR3 DNA: TGTGCCAGCAGTTTATTTATCGCGGGACACAGCTCTACCGATCTCTATGGCTACACCTTC. As protein: CASSLFIAGHSSTDLYGYTF.

This clone was found a few times. This chain joins TRBV28 and TRBJ1-1; D remains unclear. Trimming shortened V by 4 bases and J by 2 bases, and 23 bases separated the two germline ends. The germline V gene encodes CDR1 MDHEN and CDR2 SYDVKM. The CDR3 sequence is 18 residues long. This chain's CDR3 is CASSSPNWDHGINTEAFF. DNA of the CDR3: TGTGCCAGCAGTTCCCCCAATTGGGATCATGGCATAAACACTGAAGCTTTCTTT. Complete variable domain (other parts from reference TRBV28 and TRBJ1-1): DVKVTQSSRYLVKRTGEKVFLECVQDMDHENMFWYRQDPGLGLRLIYFSYDVKMKEKGDIPEGYSVSREKKERFSLILESASTNQTSMYLCASSSPNWDHGINTEAFFGQGTRLTVV.

This clone was seen just once. The chain links TRBV24-1 to TRBJ1-2; D is ambiguous. Between the trimmed V and J ends, which lost 4 bases and 7 bases, there was a span of 9 bases. The CDR3 contains 12 residues. The germline gives CDR1 KGHDR, CDR2 SFDVKD. DNA of the CDR3: TGTGCCACCAGTGACCCTTGGGGTGGCTACACCTTC. This sequence encodes CATSDPWGGYTF.

This chain uses TRBV11-2 with TRBJ2-5; 8 bases align to TRBD2. Looked up from germline, CDR1 is SGHAT and CDR2 is FQNNGV. Trimming at V came to 7 bases and at J to 3 bases, leaving 10 bases not matched to a gene. The CDR3 totals 15 residues. The DNA of the CDR3 is TGTGCCAGCACGGGATCTAGCGGGCTGGAAGAGACCCAGTACTTC. This codes for CASTGSSGLEETQYF.

The chain employs TRBV7-3 and TRBJ2-3; 8 bases align to TRBD2. Trimming took 3 bases from V and 4 from J; bases not matched to a gene: 3. CDR1 and CDR2 (germline): SGHTA, FQGTGA. The CDR3 spans 14 residues. The CDR3 sequence is CASSLRGAADTQYF. Written as DNA, the CDR3 is TGTGCCAGCAGCTTGCGGGGGGCGGCAGATACGCAGTATTTT.

The rearrangement joins TRBV28 to TRBJ2-2, with TRBD1 matching over 7 bases. V trimming: 7 bases; J trimming: 4 bases; junction bases outside the gene matches: 6. The CDR3 contains 14 residues. The germline gives CDR1 MDHEN, CDR2 SYDVKM. CDR3 in DNA: TGTGCCAGCAAAGAGGGACAGATCACCGGGGAGCTGTTTTTT. Translating gives CASKEGQITGELFF.

The chain has TRBV4-3 and TRBJ1-1; D remains unclear. The V end was cut by 4 bases, the J end by 10 bases, with 16 bases between. The CDR3 is 13 residues long. From germline, CDR1 is LGHNA and CDR2 YSLEER. CDR3 in amino acids: CASSLQVKEGAFF. CDR3 DNA: TGCGCCAGCAGCCTCCAGGTTAAGGAAGGAGCTTTCTTT.

The V gene is TRBV5-6, the J gene TRBJ1-6; no firm D call. Germline V CDR1 and CDR2: SGHDT, YYEEEE. V gave up 0 bases and J gave up 6 bases, with 13 bases separating them. The CDR3 totals 16 residues. CDR3 DNA sequence: TGTGCCAGCAGCTTGGGGTCCGTGAGAGCTAATTCACCCCTCCACTTT. The encoded protein is CASSLGSVRANSPLHF.

The gene calls are TRBV5-1 and TRBJ2-3; TRBD2 aligns across 7 bases. The CDR3 extends over 14 amino acids. V was pared by 4 bases and J by 5 bases, with 7 bases of the junction left unmatched. Germline V gene lookup returns CDR1 SGHRS and CDR2 YFSETQ. The CDR3 DNA is TGCGCCAGCAGCCGGGACTACCTAGGAGATACGCAGTATTTT. It encodes CASSRDYLGDTQYF.

The chain joins TRBV19 to TRBJ1-3, with D possibly being TRBD1 (6 bases). The germline V gene has CDR1 LNHDA and CDR2 SQIVND (reference sequence). The CDR3 is made up of 15 amino acids. Between the trimmed V and J ends, which lost 3 bases and 2 bases, there was a span of 11 bases. The CDR3 loop reads CASSIGRGPGNTIYF. The CDR3 DNA reads TGTGCCAGTAGTATCGGCAGGGGACCTGGAAACACCATATATTTT.

Of note for this clone: At one end the junction does not follow the germline gene, possibly because of a read error. The genes are TRBV7-2 and TRBJ1-1; no definite D call. The CDR3 is 16 residues long. The germline gives CDR1 SGHTA, CDR2 FQGNSA. CDR3 nucleotide sequence: TGTGCCAGCATCTTAGGCGTCGGACTCATGAACACTGAAGCTTTCTTT. Protein sequence: CASILGVGLMNTEAFF. Looking up the rest from reference TRBV7-2 and TRBJ1-1 gives the full variable domain: GAGVSQSPSNKVTEKGKDVELRCDPISGHTALYWYRQSLGQGLEFLIYFQGNSAPDKSGLPSDRFSAERTGGSVSTLTIQRTQQEDSAVYLCASILGVGLMNTEAFFGQGTRLTVV.

This clone appeared a single time. V is TRBV3-1 (or the pseudogene TRBV3-2) and J is TRBJ2-3, with D possibly TRBD1 on 6 matching bases. This CDR3 has 15 residues. Germline V gene sequence: CDR1 LGHDT, CDR2 YNNKEL (reference sequence). Between the trimmed V and J ends, which lost 5 bases and 0 bases, there was a span of 12 bases. The CDR3 region is CASSFTTGSTDTQYF. The CDR3 nucleotides are TGTGCCAGCAGCTTTACCACAGGGAGCACAGATACGCAGTATTTT.

The chain employs TRBV7-9 and TRBJ2-7, with no clear D. Germline CDR1 SEHNR, CDR2 FQNEAQ (reference sequence). The ends were cut back, 5 bases at V and 0 bases at J, with 8 bases in the middle. CDR3 length: 13 amino acids. The CDR3, as DNA: TGTGCCAGCAGCGGAACTATCTCCTACGAGCAGTACTTC. Amino acid sequence: CASSGTISYEQYF.